A selection of T cell receptor beta chains follows, all from one sample in a study of blood T cells in healthy people across ages. TCRdb used MiXCR to reprocess the 5' RACE reads, holding one entry per CDR3 protein. The sample shows some 550,000 distinct CDR3 sequences, 45% to 55% of them seen only once. The sample comprised blood. The receptor source for this set is a man older than 75 in good health. The CDR3 runs from the conserved cysteine through the conserved F or W. Each record gives: V gene, D gene, J gene, clone size, CDR3 DNA, CDR3 protein. The D gene is left open where the match is weak. Clone size is stated in some rows and not others, as once, few, many or a class when expanded.

TRBV7-2	TRBD2	TRBJ2-3	NA	TGTGCCAGCAGCCGGACTAGCGGGAGTGGAGTTACGCAGTATTTT	CASSRTSGSGVTQYF
TRBV27	NA	TRBJ2-7	NA	TGTGCCAGCAGGGGGTGGAGCCTAGGTTACGAGCAGTACTTC	CASRGWSLGYEQYF
TRBV29-1	NA	TRBJ1-2	NA	TGCAGCGTTGAAGGGGGGCCCTATCGGGGCTACACCTTC	CSVEGGPYRGYTF
TRBV9	TRBD1	TRBJ1-2	few	TGTGCCAGCAGCCCCAGACAGGGACAGGGCTACACCTTC	CASSPRQGQGYTF
TRBV5-1	NA	TRBJ2-3	few	TGCGCCAGCAGCACCTCGACTAGCACAGATACGCAGTATTTT	CASSTSTSTDTQYF
TRBV6-2/TRBV6-3	NA	TRBJ1-6	NA	TGTGCCAGCCGGGACGGAATATGGCCCCTCCACTTT	CASRDGIWPLHF
TRBV20-1	NA	TRBJ1-1	NA	TGCAGTGCTAGAGTTGCGTACGAAACAGGAACTGAAGCTTTCTTT	CSARVAYETGTEAFF
TRBV7-9	TRBD2	TRBJ2-1	NA	TGTGCCAGCAGCTTAGCTGGTGGGGGACTAGCCTACAATGAGCAGTTCTTC	CASSLAGGGLAYNEQFF
TRBV6-6	NA	TRBJ1-4	many	TGTGCCAGCAGTTACTCTGCCATAACAACTAATGAAAAACTGTTTTTT	CASSYSAITTNEKLFF
TRBV29-1	TRBD2	TRBJ2-7	NA	TGCAGCGTTGAAGATCTAGGACTAGCGGGAGTCTACGAGCAGTACTTC	CSVEDLGLAGVYEQYF
TRBV5-4	TRBD1	TRBJ2-1	NA	TGTGCCAGCAGCTTCCCCGGGACAGATCTCAATGAGCAGTTCTTC	CASSFPGTDLNEQFF
TRBV29-1	NA	TRBJ1-1	few	TGCACCGCCCGGTGGGCGGACACTGAAGCTTTCTTT	CTARWADTEAFF
TRBV7-2	NA	TRBJ1-1	once	TGTGCCAGCAGCGAGGGTAGGGACACTGAAGCTTTCTTT	CASSEGRDTEAFF
TRBV28	NA	TRBJ2-4	NA	TGTGCCAGCAGTTTGGACGGGGGGCGTCGAAAAAACATTCAGTACTTC	CASSLDGGRRKNIQYF
TRBV20-1	NA	TRBJ1-5	NA	TGCAGTGCTAGAGGCACAGATTATAGCAATCAGCCCCAGCATTTT	CSARGTDYSNQPQHF
TRBV10-3	TRBD2	TRBJ2-7	few	TGTGCCATTGCACTAGCGGATAAAGAACTCGACGAGCAGTACTTC	CAIALADKELDEQYF
TRBV7-2	NA	TRBJ2-7	few	TGTGCCAGCAGCTTAAGTACAGGCCCAACCTACGAGCAGTACTTC	CASSLSTGPTYEQYF
TRBV28	TRBD1	TRBJ2-1	NA	TGTGCCAGCAGACCAACGGGACAGGGAGGCTCCGACAATGAGCAGTTCTTC	CASRPTGQGGSDNEQFF
TRBV7-9	NA	TRBJ1-4	NA	TGTGCCAGCACCCGGGGCGCGACTAATGAAAAACTGTTTTTT	CASTRGATNEKLFF
TRBV3-1	TRBD2	TRBJ2-5	NA	TGTGCCAGCAGCGTGACTAGCGGGAACAATGAGCAGTACTTC	CASSVTSGNNEQYF
TRBV20-1	NA	TRBJ2-7	NA	TGCAGTGCTAGAAGGGCGGATATACCTTACGAGCAGTACTTC	CSARRADIPYEQYF
TRBV7-2	NA	TRBJ2-2	NA	TGTGCCAGCAGCCAAATCTCAACCGGGGAGCTGTTTTTT	CASSQISTGELFF
TRBV7-2	TRBD2	TRBJ2-7	few	TGTGCCAGCAGCTTAGCGCTGATCCTAGCGGGAGGCTTCTACGAGCAGTACTTC	CASSLALILAGGFYEQYF
TRBV9	NA	TRBJ2-7	NA	TGTGCCAGCAGCGTAGATAGCGGTCCCTACGAGCAGTACTTC	CASSVDSGPYEQYF
TRBV9	NA	TRBJ2-5	NA	TGTGCCAGCAGCGCGACAGGCCGGAGTGAGACCCAGTACTTC	CASSATGRSETQYF
TRBV7-2	NA	TRBJ2-2	NA	TGTGCCAGCAGCCCACTAACTTCTCGCATGAGCACCGGGGAGCTGTTTTTT	CASSPLTSRMSTGELFF
TRBV24-1	NA	TRBJ2-7	NA	TGTGCCACCAGTGGAGCTACGAACAATGAGCAGTACTTC	CATSGATNNEQYF
TRBV6-5	NA	TRBJ1-1	NA	TGTACCAGCAGTGACTCGCCGGGAACTACTGAAGCTTTCTTT	CTSSDSPGTTEAFF
TRBV14	NA	TRBJ2-5	NA	TGTGCCAGCAGCCAAGATCATGGAGAAGAGCAGTACTTC	CASSQDHGEEQYF
TRBV27	NA	TRBJ2-7	NA	TGTGCCAGCCTCCCCCTGGGTGGTTTGGGGAGGTCTAACTACGAGCAGTACTTC	CASLPLGGLGRSNYEQYF
TRBV7-3	NA	TRBJ1-1	many	TGTGCCAGCAGCTCTAGTCGGTCCGGGAGGGAAGCTTTCTTT	CASSSSRSGREAFF
TRBV7-8	TRBD2	TRBJ2-2	NA	TGTGCCAGCAGCTTAAGAGTGGCGGGGGGGCGCACCGGGGAGCTGTTTTTT	CASSLRVAGGRTGELFF
TRBV6-5	TRBD2	TRBJ2-1	NA	TGTGCCAGCAGTTACGGGACTAGCGGGAGGGCCGGTGGGAGTGAGCAGTTCTTC	CASSYGTSGRAGGSEQFF
TRBV28	NA	TRBJ2-7	few	TGTGCCAGCAGCCCACCCGCGACCTACGAGCAGTACTTC	CASSPPATYEQYF
TRBV5-1	NA	TRBJ2-7	NA	TGCGCCAGCAGCTTGACTCTGGGGGGATCTAGGAACGAGCAGTACTTC	CASSLTLGGSRNEQYF
TRBV20-1	NA	TRBJ2-7	NA	TGCAGTGCTAGATTCCCAGGTCGCCCCTTCTACGAGCAGTACTTC	CSARFPGRPFYEQYF
TRBV2	NA	TRBJ1-4	NA	TGTGCCAGCAGTTTAAACGGAGCCCACGAAGGAAAACTGTTTTTT	CASSLNGAHEGKLFF
TRBV20-1	NA	TRBJ1-5	NA	TGCAGTGCTAGAGATCCAGGGATGGCGGGTAATCAGCCCCAGCATTTT	CSARDPGMAGNQPQHF
TRBV4-3	NA	TRBJ2-1	few	TGCGCCAGCAGCCAAGATCATAGCGGTCGGATCAATGAGCAGTTCTTC	CASSQDHSGRINEQFF
TRBV20-1	NA	TRBJ1-2	NA	TGCAGTGCTAGATTACTGGGGATAAGAGGCTATGGCTACACCTTC	CSARLLGIRGYGYTF
TRBV3-1	NA	TRBJ2-1	few	TGTGCCAGCAGCCAAGGGGGGGCAGGGGAGTTCTTC	CASSQGGAGEFF
TRBV9	TRBD1	TRBJ2-3	NA	TGTGCCAGCAGCGTGACCCAGGGGGCGCACACAGATACGCAGTATTTT	CASSVTQGAHTDTQYF
TRBV20-1	NA	TRBJ2-7	NA	TGCAGTGCTAGATCGACACTGAGGGGAGGAGAGCAGTACTTC	CSARSTLRGGEQYF
TRBV29-1	TRBD2	TRBJ2-1	NA	TGCAGCGTTGAAAGGACAGCCGGGGGGGATGAGCAGTTCTTC	CSVERTAGGDEQFF
TRBV28	TRBD2	TRBJ2-3	NA	TGTGCCAGCAGTCAAACTGGACTAGCAGGGACAGATACGCAGTATTTT	CASSQTGLAGTDTQYF